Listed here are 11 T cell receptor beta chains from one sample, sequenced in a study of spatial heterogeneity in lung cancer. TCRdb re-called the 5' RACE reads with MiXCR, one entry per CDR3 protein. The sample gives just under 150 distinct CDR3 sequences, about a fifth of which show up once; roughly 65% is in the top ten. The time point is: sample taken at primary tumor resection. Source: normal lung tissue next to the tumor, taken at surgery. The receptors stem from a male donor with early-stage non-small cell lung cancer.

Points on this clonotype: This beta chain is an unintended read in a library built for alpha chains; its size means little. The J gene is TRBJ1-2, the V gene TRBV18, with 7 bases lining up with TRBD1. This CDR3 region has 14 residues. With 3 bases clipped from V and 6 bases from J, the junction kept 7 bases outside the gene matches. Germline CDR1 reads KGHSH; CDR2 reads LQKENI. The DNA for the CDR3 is TGTGCCAGCTCACCGACAGGGACGGAGAATGGCTACACCTTC. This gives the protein CASSPTGTENGYTF. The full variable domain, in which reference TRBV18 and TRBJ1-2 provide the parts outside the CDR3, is NAGVMQNPRHLVRRRGQEARLRCSPMKGHSHVYWYRQLPEEGLKFMVYLQKENIIDESGMPKERFSAEFPKEGPSILRIQQVVRGDSAAYFCASSPTGTENGYTFGSGTRLTVV.

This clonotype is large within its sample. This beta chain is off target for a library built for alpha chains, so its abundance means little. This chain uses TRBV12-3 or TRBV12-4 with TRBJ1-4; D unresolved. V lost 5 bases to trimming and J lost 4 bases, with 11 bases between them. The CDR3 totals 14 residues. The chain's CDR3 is CASSDGENNEKLFF. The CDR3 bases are TGTGCCAGCAGTGACGGGGAGAATAATGAAAAACTGTTTTTT.

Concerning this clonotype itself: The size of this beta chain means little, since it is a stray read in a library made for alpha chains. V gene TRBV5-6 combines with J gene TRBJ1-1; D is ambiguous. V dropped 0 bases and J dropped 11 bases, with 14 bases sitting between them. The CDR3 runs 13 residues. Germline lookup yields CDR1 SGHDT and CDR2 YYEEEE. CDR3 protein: CASSLGPSLPAFF. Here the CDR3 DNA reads TGTGCCAGCAGCTTGGGCCCGAGCCTGCCGGCTTTCTTT.

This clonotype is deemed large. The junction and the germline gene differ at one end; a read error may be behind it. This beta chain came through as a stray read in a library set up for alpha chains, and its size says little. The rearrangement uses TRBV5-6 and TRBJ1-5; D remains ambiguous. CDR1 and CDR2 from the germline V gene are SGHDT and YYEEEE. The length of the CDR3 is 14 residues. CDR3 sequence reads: CASSRSRSNHPQHF. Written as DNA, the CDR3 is TGTGCCAGCAGCAGGAGCAGGAGCAATCACCCCCAGCATTTT.

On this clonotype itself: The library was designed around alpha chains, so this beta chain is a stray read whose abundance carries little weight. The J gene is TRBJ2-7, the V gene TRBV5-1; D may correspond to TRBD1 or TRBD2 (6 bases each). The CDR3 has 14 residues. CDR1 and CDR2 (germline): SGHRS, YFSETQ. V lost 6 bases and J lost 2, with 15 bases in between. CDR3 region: CASNQGGFAYEQYF. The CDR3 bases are TGCGCCAGCAACCAAGGGGGGTTTGCCTACGAGCAGTACTTC.

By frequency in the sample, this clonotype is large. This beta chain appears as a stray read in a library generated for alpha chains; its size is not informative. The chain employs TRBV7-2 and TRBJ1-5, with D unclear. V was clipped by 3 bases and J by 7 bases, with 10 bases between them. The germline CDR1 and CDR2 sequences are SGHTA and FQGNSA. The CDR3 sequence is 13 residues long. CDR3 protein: CASSLFLWQPQHF. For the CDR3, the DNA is TGTGCCAGCAGCTTGTTCTTGTGGCAGCCCCAGCATTTT.

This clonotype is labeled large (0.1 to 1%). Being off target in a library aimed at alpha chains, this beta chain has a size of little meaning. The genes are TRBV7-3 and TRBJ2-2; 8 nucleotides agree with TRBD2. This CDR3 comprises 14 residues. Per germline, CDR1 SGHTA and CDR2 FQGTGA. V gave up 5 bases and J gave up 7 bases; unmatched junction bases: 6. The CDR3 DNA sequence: TGTGCCAGCAGCCGACTAGCGTATGGCGGGGAGCTGTTTTTT. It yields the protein CASSRLAYGGELFF.

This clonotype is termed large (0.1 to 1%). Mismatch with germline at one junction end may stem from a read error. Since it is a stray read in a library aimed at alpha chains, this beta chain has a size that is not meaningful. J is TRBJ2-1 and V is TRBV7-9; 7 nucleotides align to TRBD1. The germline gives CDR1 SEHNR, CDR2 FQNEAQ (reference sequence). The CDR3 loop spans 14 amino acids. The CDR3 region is CDSSPGDSYNEQFF. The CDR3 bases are TGTGACAGCAGCCCAGGGGACAGTTACAATGAGCAGTTCTTC.

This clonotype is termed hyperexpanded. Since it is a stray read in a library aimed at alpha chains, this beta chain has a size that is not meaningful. CDR3 bases: TGTGCCAGCAGCCGAAGGGAGACCTACGAGCAGTACTTC. Its protein is CASSRRETYEQYF. The chain combines TRBV7-9 with TRBJ2-7; D possibly corresponds to TRBD2 (5 bases). There are 13 residues in the CDR3. The germline CDR1 and CDR2 sequences are SEHNR and FQNEAQ (reference sequence). V lost 5 bases and J 2 bases, leaving 10 bases between the germline ends. The variable domain in full, completed from reference TRBV7-9 and TRBJ2-7, reads DTGVSQNPRHKITKRGQNVTFRCDPISEHNRLYWYRQTLGQGPEFLTYFQNEAQLEKSRLLSDRFSAERPKGSFSTLEIQRTEQGDSAMYLCASSRRETYEQYFGPGTRLTVT.

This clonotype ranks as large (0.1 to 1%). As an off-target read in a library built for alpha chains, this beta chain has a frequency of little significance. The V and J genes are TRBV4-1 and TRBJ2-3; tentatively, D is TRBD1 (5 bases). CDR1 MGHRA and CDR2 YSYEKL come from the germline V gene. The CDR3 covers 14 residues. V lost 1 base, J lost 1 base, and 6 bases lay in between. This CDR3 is CASSQVTGTDTQYF. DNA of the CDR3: TGCGCCAGCAGCCAAGTGACAGGCACAGATACGCAGTATTTT.

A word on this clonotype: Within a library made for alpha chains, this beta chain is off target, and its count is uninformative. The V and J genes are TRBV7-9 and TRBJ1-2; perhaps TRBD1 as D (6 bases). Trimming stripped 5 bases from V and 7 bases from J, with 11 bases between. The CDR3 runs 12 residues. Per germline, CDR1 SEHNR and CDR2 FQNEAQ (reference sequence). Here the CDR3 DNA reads TGTGCCAGCAGCCCGGACAGACCTGGCTACACCTTC. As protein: CASSPDRPGYTF.